The 13 T cell receptor beta chains given below trace back to one sample, sequenced in a study of cytomegalovirus exposure and HLA in healthy donors. PCR amplification relied on 60 Vbeta primers (plus 13 Jbeta primers). Assay used: immunoSEQ multiplex PCR; TCRdb lists only in-frame clones, some missing. The sample includes some 200,000 clones, over 70% seen only once; the top ten take less than 3.5%. The sequenced sample consisted of PBMCs. The source of these receptors is a woman in her sixties in good health and CMV-seropositive.

This clone was recorded only once. The chain carries TRBV14 and TRBJ2-1; 7 bases are shared with TRBD2. The CDR3 loop spans 16 amino acids. CDR1 and CDR2 from the germline V gene are SGHDN and FVKESK. With V trimmed by 6 bases and J by 2 bases, 10 bases remained unmatched. CDR3 DNA: TGTGCCAGCAGTCAGACAAGCGGGACCGCCTACAATGAGCAGTTCTTC. It is translated as CASSQTSGTAYNEQFF.

This sequence joins TRBV30 and TRBJ2-1; TRBD2 matches at 8 bases. J lost 10 bases, V lost 3 bases, and 14 bases had no gene match. This CDR3 comprises 15 residues. CDR1 and CDR2 from the germline V gene are GTSNPN and SVGIG (reference sequence). The CDR3 DNA sequence: TGTGCCTGGAGCCCTCCCGGGACTAGAGCATGGGAGCAGTTCTTC. Its protein is CAWSPPGTRAWEQFF.

The rearrangement uses TRBV9 and TRBJ2-1; 9 nucleotides line up with TRBD2. The CDR3 contains 14 residues. Per the germline V gene, CDR1 is SGDLS and CDR2 is YYNGEE. V lost 4 bases and J lost 5; bases outside the gene matches: 4. CDR3 protein: CASSPTSGHNEQFF. The CDR3, as DNA: TGTGCCAGCAGCCCTACTAGCGGGCACAATGAGCAGTTCTTC. Full variable domain (remainder filled in from reference TRBV9 and TRBJ2-1): DSGVTQTPKHLITATGQRVTLRCSPRSGDLSVYWYQQSLDQGLQFLIQYYNGEERAKGNILERFSAQQFPDLHSELNLSSLELGDSALYFCASSPTSGHNEQFFGPGTRLTVL.

This chain uses TRBV7-2 with TRBJ2-3; no clear D gene. V was shortened by 4 bases and J by 0 bases, with 5 bases between the two germline ends. Germline V gene data show CDR1 as SGHTA and CDR2 as FQGNSA. The CDR3 extends over 13 amino acids. The CDR3 nucleotides are TGTGCCAGCAGCTCCTATAGCACAGATACGCAGTATTTT. Amino acids: CASSSYSTDTQYF. Full variable domain (missing parts from reference TRBV7-2 and TRBJ2-3): GAGVSQSPSNKVTEKGKDVELRCDPISGHTALYWYRQSLGQGLEFLIYFQGNSAPDKSGLPSDRFSAERTGGSVSTLTIQRTQQEDSAVYLCASSSYSTDTQYFGPGTRLTVL.

V usage is TRBV15 and J usage is TRBJ2-3, with D unresolved. Between the trimmed V and J ends, which lost 2 bases and 5 bases, there was a span of 5 bases. Germline assignment: CDR1 LNHNV and CDR2 YYDKDF (reference sequence). The CDR3 consists of 12 residues. The CDR3 region has the DNA TGTGCCACCAGCAGACAAATAGATACGCAGTATTTT. This sequence encodes CATSRQIDTQYF.

V usage is TRBV6-5 and J usage is TRBJ1-1; the D gene is possibly TRBD1 (5 bases). Germline values: CDR1 MNHEY, CDR2 SVGAGI. The CDR3 extends over 15 amino acids. The germline V and J ends were trimmed by 6 bases and 0 bases, with 14 bases remaining between them. The CDR3 bases are TGTGCCAGCAGCCCCGGGGGTAATATGAACACTGAAGCTTTCTTT. It encodes CASSPGGNMNTEAFF.

The chain combines TRBV6-5 with TRBJ1-6; 9 nucleotides agree with TRBD1. This CDR3 is built from 16 residues. Trimming cost V 2 bases and J 4 bases; bases outside gene matches: 3. The germline gives CDR1 MNHEY, CDR2 SVGAGI. This CDR3 reads CASSYLGTGYNSPLHF. CDR3 DNA: TGTGCCAGCAGTTACCTAGGGACAGGGTATAATTCACCCCTCCACTTT.

V is TRBV12-5 and J is TRBJ2-7; D uncertain. CDR1 is LGHNT and CDR2 is FRNRAP in the germline V gene. The CDR3 is 11 residues long. V dropped 9 bases and J dropped 7 bases, with 13 bases sitting between them. CDR3 sequence (DNA): TGTGCTAGCGTTAGAGAATGGGAGCAGTACTTC. It specifies CASVREWEQYF.

This clone was counted a few times. The chain uses TRBV4-2 and TRBJ1-1; D is undetermined. This CDR3 has 12 residues. Germline CDR1 LGHNA, CDR2 YNFKEQ. Trimming stripped 4 bases from V and 3 bases from J, with 6 bases between. The CDR3 is CASSRTHTEAFF. The CDR3 DNA is TGTGCCAGCAGCCGAACTCACACTGAAGCTTTCTTT.

V gene TRBV6-4 combines with J gene TRBJ2-1; no firm D call. Trimming removed 0 bases at V and 5 bases at J, with 11 bases between. Germline V CDR1 and CDR2: MRHNA, SNTAGT. This CDR3 spans 15 amino acids. The CDR3: CASSDSRFQDNEQFF. CDR3 DNA: TGTGCCAGCAGTGACTCGAGGTTTCAAGACAATGAGCAGTTCTTC.

This rearrangement joins TRBV4-1 to TRBJ2-2; tentatively, D is TRBD2 (6 bases). Trimming cost V 1 base and J 7 bases, with 7 bases left between them. Per germline, CDR1 MGHRA and CDR2 YSYEKL. The CDR3 spans 13 residues. CDR3 loop: CASSQVGGGELFF. The CDR3 region has the DNA TGCGCCAGCAGCCAAGTGGGGGGCGGGGAGCTGTTTTTT.

This chain joins TRBV28 and TRBJ2-7, with 9 bases aligning to TRBD1. V gave up 3 bases and J gave up 2 bases; unmatched junction bases: 2. The CDR3 spans 14 residues. Germline CDR1 is MDHEN and CDR2 is SYDVKM. Written as DNA, the CDR3 is TGTGCCAGCAGTTTGGGACAGGGTCCCTACGAGCAGTACTTC. Amino acid sequence: CASSLGQGPYEQYF. Based on the CDR3 plus reference TRBV28 and TRBJ2-7, the full variable domain is DVKVTQSSRYLVKRTGEKVFLECVQDMDHENMFWYRQDPGLGLRLIYFSYDVKMKEKGDIPEGYSVSREKKERFSLILESASTNQTSMYLCASSLGQGPYEQYFGPGTRLTVT.

V usage is TRBV6-1 and J usage is TRBJ1-5; 8 bases match TRBD1. There are 15 residues in the CDR3. V shed 3 bases and J 1 base; nucleotides not matched to a gene: 2. The germline CDR1 and CDR2 sequences are MNHNS and SASEGT. CDR3: CASSEQGASNQPQHF. In DNA form, the CDR3 reads TGTGCCAGCAGTGAGCAGGGGGCGAGCAATCAGCCCCAGCATTTT.